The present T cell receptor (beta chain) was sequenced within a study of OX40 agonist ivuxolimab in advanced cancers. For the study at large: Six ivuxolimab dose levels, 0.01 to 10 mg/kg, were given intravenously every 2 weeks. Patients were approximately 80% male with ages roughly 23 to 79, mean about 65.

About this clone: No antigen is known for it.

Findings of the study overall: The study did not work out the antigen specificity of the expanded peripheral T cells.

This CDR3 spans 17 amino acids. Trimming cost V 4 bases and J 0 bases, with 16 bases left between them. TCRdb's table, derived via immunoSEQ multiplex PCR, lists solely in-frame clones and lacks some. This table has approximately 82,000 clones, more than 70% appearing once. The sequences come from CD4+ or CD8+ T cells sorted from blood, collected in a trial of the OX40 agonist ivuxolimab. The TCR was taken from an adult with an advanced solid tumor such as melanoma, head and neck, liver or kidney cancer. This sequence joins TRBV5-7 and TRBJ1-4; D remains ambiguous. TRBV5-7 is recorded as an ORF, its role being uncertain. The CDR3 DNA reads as TGTGCCAGCAGCCCAGACACATGCCCAACAACTAATGAAAAACTGTTTTTT. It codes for CASSPDTCPTTNEKLFF.